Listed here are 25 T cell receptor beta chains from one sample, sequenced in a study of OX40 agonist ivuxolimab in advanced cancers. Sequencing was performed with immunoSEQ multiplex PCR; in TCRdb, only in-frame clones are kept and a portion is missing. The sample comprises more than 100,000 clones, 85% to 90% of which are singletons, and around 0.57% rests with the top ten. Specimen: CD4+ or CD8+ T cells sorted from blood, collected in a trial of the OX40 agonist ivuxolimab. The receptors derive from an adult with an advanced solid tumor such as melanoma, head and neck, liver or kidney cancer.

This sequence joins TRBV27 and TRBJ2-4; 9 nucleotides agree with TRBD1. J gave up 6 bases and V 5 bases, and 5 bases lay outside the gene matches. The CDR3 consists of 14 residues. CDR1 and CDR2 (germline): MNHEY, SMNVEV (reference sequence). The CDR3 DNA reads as TGTGCCAGCAGTGACTCGACAGGGGGAAACATTCAGTACTTC. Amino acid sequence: CASSDSTGGNIQYF.

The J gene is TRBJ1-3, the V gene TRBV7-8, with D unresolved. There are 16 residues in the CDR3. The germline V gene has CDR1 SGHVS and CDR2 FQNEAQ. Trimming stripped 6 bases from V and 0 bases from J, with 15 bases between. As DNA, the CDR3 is TGTGCCAGCAGTATGATTATCGGGAACTCTGGAAACACCATATATTTT. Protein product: CASSMIIGNSGNTIYF.

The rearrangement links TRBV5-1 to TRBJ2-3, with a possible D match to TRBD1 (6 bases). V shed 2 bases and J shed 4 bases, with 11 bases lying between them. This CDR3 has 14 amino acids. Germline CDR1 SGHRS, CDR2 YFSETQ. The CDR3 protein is CASSLSRGPDTQYF. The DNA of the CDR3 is TGCGCCAGCAGCTTATCCAGGGGCCCAGATACGCAGTATTTT.

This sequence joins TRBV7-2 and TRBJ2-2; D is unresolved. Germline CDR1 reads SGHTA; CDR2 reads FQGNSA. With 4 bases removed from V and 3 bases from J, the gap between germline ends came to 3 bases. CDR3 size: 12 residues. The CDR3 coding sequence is TGTGCCAGCAGCTCCTACACCGGGGAGCTGTTTTTT. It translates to CASSSYTGELFF.

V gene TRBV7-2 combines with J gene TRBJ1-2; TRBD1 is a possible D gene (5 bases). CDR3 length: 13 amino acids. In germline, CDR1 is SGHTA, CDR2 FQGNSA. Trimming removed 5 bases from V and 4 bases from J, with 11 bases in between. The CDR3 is CASSPGRFYGYTF. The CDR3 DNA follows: TGTGCCAGCAGCCCGGGACGGTTCTATGGCTACACCTTC.

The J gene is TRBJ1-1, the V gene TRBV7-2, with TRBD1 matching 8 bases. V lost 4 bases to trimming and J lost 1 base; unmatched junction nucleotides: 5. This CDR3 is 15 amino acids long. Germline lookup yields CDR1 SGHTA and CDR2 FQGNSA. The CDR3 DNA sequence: TGTGCCAGCAGCTCAGGACAGGGACCGAACACTGAAGCTTTCTTT. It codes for CASSSGQGPNTEAFF. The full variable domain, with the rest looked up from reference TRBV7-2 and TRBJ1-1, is GAGVSQSPSNKVTEKGKDVELRCDPISGHTALYWYRQSLGQGLEFLIYFQGNSAPDKSGLPSDRFSAERTGGSVSTLTIQRTQQEDSAVYLCASSSGQGPNTEAFFGQGTRLTVV.

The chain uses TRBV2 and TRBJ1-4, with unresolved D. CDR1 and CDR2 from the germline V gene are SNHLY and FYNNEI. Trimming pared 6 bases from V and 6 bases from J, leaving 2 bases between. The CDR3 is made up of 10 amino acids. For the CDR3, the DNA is TGTGCCAGCAGGGATGAAAAACTGTTTTTT. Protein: CASRDEKLFF.

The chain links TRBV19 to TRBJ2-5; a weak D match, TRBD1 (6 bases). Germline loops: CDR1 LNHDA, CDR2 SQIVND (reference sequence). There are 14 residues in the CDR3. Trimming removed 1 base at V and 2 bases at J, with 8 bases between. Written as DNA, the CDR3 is TGTGCCAGTAGTATAGTGGGGACACAAGAGACCCAGTACTTC. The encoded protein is CASSIVGTQETQYF.

CDR3 loop: CASSKGPSYEQYF. The CDR3 DNA reads TGTGCCAGTAGTAAGGGACCTTCCTACGAGCAGTACTTC. The V gene is TRBV19, the J gene TRBJ2-7; perhaps D is TRBD1 or TRBD2 (5 bases each). This CDR3 comprises 13 residues. Between the trimmed V and J ends, which lost 4 bases and 1 base, there was a span of 8 bases. The germline V gene has CDR1 LNHDA and CDR2 SQIVND (reference sequence).

CDR3 in amino acids: CASRGQGVYEQYF. The DNA for the CDR3 is TGTGCCAGCAGAGGACAGGGGGTTTACGAGCAGTACTTC. The J gene is TRBJ2-7, the V gene TRBV6-1; TRBD1 matches 10 bases. There are 13 residues in the CDR3. Germline CDR1 and CDR2: MNHNS and SASEGT. V was clipped by 6 bases and J by 4 bases; unmatched bases: 3.

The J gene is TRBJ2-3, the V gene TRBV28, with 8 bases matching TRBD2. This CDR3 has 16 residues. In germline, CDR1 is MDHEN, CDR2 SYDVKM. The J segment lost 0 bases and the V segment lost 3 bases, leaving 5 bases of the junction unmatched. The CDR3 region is CASSFGGDSSTDTQYF. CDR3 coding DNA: TGTGCCAGCAGTTTCGGGGGGGACTCTAGCACAGATACGCAGTATTTT.

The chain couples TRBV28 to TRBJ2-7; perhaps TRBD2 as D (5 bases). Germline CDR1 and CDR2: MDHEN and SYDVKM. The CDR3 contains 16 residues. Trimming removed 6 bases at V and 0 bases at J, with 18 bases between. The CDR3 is CASRPPGVPSSYEQYF. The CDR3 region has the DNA TGTGCCAGCAGACCCCCCGGGGTCCCTAGCTCCTACGAGCAGTACTTC.

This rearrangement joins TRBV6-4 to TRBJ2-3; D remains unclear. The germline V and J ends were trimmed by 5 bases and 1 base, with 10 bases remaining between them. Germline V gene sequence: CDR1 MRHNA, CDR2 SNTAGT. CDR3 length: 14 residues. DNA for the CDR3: TGTGCCAGCAGTTCCTCCTGGGGCACAGATACGCAGTATTTT. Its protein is CASSSSWGTDTQYF.

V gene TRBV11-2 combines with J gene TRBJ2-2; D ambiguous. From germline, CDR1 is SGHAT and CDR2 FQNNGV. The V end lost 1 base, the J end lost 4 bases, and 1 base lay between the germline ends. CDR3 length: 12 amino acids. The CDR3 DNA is TGTGCCAGCAGCTTAGTCACCGGGGAGCTGTTTTTT. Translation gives CASSLVTGELFF.

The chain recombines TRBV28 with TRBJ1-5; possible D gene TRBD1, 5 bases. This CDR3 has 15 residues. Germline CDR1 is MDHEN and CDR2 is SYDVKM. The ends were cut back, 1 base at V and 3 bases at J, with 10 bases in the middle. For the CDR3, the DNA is TGTGCCAGCAGTTTATTAGGGGTAAACAATCAGCCCCAGCATTTT. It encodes CASSLLGVNNQPQHF.

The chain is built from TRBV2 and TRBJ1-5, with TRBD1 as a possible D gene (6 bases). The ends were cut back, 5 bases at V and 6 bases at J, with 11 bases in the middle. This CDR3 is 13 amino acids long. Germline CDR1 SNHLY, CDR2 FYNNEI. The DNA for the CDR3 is TGTGCCAGCAGTTCACAGGGTTCTCAGCCCCAGCATTTT. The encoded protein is CASSSQGSQPQHF.

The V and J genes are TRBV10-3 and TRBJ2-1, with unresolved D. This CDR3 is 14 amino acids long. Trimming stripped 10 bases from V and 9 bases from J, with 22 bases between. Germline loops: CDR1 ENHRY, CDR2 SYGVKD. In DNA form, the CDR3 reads TGTGCCACCACGAGTGGAACGACATTCGGTGAGCAGTTCTTC. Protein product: CATTSGTTFGEQFF.

The CDR3 DNA follows: TGTGCCAGCAGTCTCCAGCGTGGTCCTGGAAACACCATATATTTT. The encoded protein is CASSLQRGPGNTIYF. The J gene is TRBJ1-3, the V gene TRBV28; D unclear. V gave up 5 bases and J gave up 2 bases, with 13 bases separating them. This CDR3 has 15 amino acids. In germline, CDR1 is MDHEN, CDR2 SYDVKM.

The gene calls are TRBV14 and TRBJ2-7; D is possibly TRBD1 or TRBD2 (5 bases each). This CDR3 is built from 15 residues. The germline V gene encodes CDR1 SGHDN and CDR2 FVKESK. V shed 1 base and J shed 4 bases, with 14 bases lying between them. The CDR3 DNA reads TGTGCCAGCAGCCAAGGTTCGGGGCCGGGTTACGAGCAGTACTTC. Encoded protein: CASSQGSGPGYEQYF.

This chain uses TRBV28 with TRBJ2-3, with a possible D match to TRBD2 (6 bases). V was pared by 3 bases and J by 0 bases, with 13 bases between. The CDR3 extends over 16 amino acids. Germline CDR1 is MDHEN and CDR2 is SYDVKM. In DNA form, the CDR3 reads TGTGCCAGCAGTTTTTCGGCGGGATTTAGCACAGATACGCAGTATTTT. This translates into CASSFSAGFSTDTQYF.

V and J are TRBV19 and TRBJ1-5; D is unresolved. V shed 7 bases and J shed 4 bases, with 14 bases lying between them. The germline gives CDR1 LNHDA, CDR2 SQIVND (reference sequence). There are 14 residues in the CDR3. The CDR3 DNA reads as TGTGCCAGTAAGGAGGGTAGAAGTAATCAGCCCCAGCATTTT. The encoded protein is CASKEGRSNQPQHF.

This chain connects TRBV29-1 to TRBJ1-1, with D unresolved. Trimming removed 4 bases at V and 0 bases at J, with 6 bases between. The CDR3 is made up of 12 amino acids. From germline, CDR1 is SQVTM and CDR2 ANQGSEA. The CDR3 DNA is TGCAGCGTTGCGCACTTGAACACTGAAGCTTTCTTT. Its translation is CSVAHLNTEAFF. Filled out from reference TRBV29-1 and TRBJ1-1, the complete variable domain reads SAVISQKPSRDICQRGTSLTIQCQVDSQVTMMFWYRQQPGQSLTLIATANQGSEATYESGFVIDKFPISRPNLTFSTLTVSNMSPEDSSIYLCSVAHLNTEAFFGQGTRLTVV.

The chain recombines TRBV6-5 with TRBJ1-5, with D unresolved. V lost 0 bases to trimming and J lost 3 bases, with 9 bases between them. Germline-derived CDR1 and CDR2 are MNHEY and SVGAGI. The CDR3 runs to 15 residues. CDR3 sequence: CASSYSRGPNQPQHF. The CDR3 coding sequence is TGTGCCAGCAGTTACTCTCGCGGGCCCAATCAGCCCCAGCATTTT.

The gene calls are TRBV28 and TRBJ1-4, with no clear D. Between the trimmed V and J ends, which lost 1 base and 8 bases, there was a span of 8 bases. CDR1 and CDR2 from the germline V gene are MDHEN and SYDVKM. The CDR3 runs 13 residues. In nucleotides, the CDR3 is TGTGCCAGCAGTTTATTAGCCCTAGAAAAACTGTTTTTT. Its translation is CASSLLALEKLFF. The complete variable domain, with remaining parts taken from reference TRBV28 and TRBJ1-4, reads DVKVTQSSRYLVKRTGEKVFLECVQDMDHENMFWYRQDPGLGLRLIYFSYDVKMKEKGDIPEGYSVSREKKERFSLILESASTNQTSMYLCASSLLALEKLFFGSGTQLSVL.

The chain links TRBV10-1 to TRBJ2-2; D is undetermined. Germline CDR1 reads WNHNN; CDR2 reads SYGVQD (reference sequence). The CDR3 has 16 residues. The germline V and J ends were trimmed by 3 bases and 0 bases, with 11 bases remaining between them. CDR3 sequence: CASSEGVAANTGELFF. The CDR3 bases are TGCGCCAGCAGTGAAGGTGTGGCAGCGAACACCGGGGAGCTGTTTTTT.